This T cell receptor beta chain derives from a study of blood T cell repertoires in COVID-19. Study-wide background: The United States, Italy and Spain provided the acute and convalescent COVID-19 samples. In each case, the material was cDNA or gDNA derived from T cells, B-cell-depleted T cells, or PBMCs.

The CDR3 spans 17 residues. Germline V gene data show CDR1 as MNHEY and CDR2 as SVGEGT. V was pared by 3 bases and J by 4 bases, with 19 bases between. Authors' data handling: Amplification of reference gene primers provided the estimated nucleated cell counts. Some clones are missing from TCRdb's copy, which holds only in-frame ones; the method was immunoSEQ multiplex PCR. V and J calls and clone size are those listed in that table; D and trimming were worked out from the DNA. The sample records 200,000 or so clones, about nine tenths being singletons. The chain is built from TRBV6-2 or TRBV6-3 and TRBJ1-5, with D perhaps TRBD1 (5 bases). The TCR sequence derives from a man older than 75 with acute or convalescent COVID-19. The sequencing input was peripheral blood. The chain's CDR3 is CASSYEFLTGGNQPQHF. The CDR3 DNA reads as TGTGCCAGCAGTTATGAGTTCTTAACAGGAGGGAATCAGCCCCAGCATTTT.